Detailed here is one T cell receptor (beta chain). This entry is derived from a study of blood T cell repertoires in COVID-19. TCRdb's table, derived via immunoSEQ multiplex PCR, lists solely in-frame clones and lacks some. There are 65,000 or so clones in the sample; approximately 83% occur only once, and about 10% lies in the top ten. Germline assignment: CDR1 SGHRS and CDR2 YFSETQ. Trimming shortened V by 4 bases and J by 1 base, and 14 bases separated the two germline ends. The CDR3 sequence is 15 residues long. The chain joins TRBV5-1 to TRBJ1-1; weak D call: TRBD1 (5 bases). What was sequenced was peripheral blood. This sequence was found in a man aged 25-45 years with COVID-19, enrolled during active disease. The CDR3 protein is CASSGGDLANTEAFF. The CDR3 coding sequence is TGCGCCAGCAGCGGGGGGGATCTGGCGAACACTGAAGCTTTCTTT.